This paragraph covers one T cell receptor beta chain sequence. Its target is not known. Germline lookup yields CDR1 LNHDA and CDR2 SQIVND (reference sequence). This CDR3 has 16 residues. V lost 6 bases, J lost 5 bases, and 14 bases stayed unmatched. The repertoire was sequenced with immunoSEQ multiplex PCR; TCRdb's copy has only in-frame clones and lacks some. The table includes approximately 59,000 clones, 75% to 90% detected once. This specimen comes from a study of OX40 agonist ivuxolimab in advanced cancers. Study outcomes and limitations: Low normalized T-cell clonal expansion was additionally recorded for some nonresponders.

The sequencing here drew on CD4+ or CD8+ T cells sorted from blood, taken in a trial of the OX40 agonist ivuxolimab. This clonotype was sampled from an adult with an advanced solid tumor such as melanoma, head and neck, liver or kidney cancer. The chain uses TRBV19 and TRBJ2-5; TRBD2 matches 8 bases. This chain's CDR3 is CASSPGGAAFLETQYF. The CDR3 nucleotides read TGTGCCAGTAGCCCCGGGGGGGCGGCATTCTTGGAGACCCAGTACTTC. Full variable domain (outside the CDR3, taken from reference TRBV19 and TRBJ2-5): DGGITQSPKYLFRKEGQNVTLSCEQNLNHDAMYWYRQDPGQGLRLIYYSQIVNDFQKGDIAEGYSVSREKKESFPLTVTSAQKNPTAFYLCASSPGGAAFLETQYFGPGTRLLVL.